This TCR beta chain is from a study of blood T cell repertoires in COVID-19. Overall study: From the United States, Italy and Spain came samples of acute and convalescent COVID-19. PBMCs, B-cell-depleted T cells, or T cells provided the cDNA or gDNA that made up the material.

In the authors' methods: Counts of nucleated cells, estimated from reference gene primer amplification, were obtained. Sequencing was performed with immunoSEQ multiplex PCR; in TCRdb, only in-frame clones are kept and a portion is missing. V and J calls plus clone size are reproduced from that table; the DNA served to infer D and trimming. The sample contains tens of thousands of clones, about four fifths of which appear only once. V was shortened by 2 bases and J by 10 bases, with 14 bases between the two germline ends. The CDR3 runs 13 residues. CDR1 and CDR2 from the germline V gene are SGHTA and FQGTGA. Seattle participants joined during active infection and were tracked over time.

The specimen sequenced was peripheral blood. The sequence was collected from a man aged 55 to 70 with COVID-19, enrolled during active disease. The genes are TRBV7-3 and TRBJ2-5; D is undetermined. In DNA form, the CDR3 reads TGTGCCAGCAGCTTATTCCCCAACCGCGGCCAGTACTTC. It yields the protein CASSLFPNRGQYF.